In this sample, the clone carrying this T cell receptor beta chain turned up many times. This record comes from a study of breast tumors, draining lymph nodes, adjacent tissues. Axillary draining lymph nodes of breast cancer patients supplied the node samples. TCRdb reprocessed the multiplex PCR reads via MiXCR and lists one record per CDR3 protein. Among about 180,000 distinct CDR3 sequences, roughly a third were seen once, and the ten largest hold over 3.5%. Trimming pared 5 bases from V and 4 bases from J, leaving 9 bases between. CDR3 length equals 13 residues. Germline V CDR1 and CDR2: SGHNT, YENEEA.

Sequencing was performed on axillary lymph node tissue. This TCR derives from a female donor with breast cancer. Some clones in this sample may be carry-over from other donors' samples. The gene calls are TRBV11-3 and TRBJ1-3; D gene uncertain. The CDR3 region has the DNA TGTGCCAGCAGCCCCGCCCACGGAAACACCATATATTTT. It codes for CASSPAHGNTIYF.